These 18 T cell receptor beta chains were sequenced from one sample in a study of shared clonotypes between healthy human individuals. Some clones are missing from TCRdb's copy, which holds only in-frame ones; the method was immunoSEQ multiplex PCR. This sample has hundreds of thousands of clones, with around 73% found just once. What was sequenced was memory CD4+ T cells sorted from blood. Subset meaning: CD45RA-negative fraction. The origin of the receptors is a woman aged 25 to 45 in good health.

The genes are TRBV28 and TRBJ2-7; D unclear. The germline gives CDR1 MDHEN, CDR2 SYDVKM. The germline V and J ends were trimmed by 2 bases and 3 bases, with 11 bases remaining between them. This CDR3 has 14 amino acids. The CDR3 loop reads CASSLGGEDYEQYF. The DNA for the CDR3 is TGTGCCAGCAGTTTAGGCGGAGAAGACTACGAGCAGTACTTC.

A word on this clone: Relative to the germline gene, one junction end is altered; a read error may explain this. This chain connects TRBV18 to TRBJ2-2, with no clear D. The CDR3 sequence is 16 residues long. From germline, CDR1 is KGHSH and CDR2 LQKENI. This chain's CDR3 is CASSPPSVGLAGELFF. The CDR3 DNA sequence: TGTGCCAGCTCACCACCGAGTGTAGGGCTCGCCGGTGAGCTGTTTTTT.

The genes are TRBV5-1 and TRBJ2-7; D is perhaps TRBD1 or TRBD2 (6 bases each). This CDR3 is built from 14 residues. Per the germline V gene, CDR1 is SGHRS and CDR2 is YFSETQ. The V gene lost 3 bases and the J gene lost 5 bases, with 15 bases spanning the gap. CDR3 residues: CASSSGAEEDEQYF. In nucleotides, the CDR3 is TGCGCCAGCAGCTCGGGGGCGGAGGAGGACGAGCAGTACTTC. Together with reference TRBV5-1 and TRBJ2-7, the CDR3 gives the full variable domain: KAGVTQTPRYLIKTRGQQVTLSCSPISGHRSVSWYQQTPGQGLQFLFEYFSETQRNKGNFPGRFSGRQFSNSRSEMNVSTLELGDSALYLCASSSGAEEDEQYFGPGTRLTVT.

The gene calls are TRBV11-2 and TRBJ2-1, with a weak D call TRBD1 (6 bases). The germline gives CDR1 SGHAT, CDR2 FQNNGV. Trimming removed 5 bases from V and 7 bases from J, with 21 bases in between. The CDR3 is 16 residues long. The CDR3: CASSRTRDTRLNEQFF. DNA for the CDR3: TGTGCCAGCAGCCGCACCCGGGACACTCGTTTGAATGAGCAGTTCTTC.

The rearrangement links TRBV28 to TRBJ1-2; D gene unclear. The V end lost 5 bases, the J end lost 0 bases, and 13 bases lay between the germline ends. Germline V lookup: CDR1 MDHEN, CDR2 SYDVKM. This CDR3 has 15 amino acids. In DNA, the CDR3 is TGTGCCAGCAGTAAAGCCAGAAGAGCTAACTATGGCTACACCTTC. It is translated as CASSKARRANYGYTF.

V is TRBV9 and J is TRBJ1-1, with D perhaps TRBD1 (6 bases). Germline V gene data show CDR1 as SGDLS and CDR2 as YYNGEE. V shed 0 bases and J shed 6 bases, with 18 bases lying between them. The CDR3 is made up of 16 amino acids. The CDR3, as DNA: TGTGCCAGCAGCGTAGGTTGGAGGGGGGCCGCAGCTGAAGCTTTCTTT. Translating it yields CASSVGWRGAAAEAFF.

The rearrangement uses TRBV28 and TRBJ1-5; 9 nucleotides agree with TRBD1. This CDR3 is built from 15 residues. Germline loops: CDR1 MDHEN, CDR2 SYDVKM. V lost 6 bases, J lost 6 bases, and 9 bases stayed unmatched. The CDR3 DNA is TGTGCCAGCAGATGGGGACAGGGAGTGAGTCAGCCCCAGCATTTT. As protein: CASRWGQGVSQPQHF. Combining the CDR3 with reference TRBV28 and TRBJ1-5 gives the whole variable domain DVKVTQSSRYLVKRTGEKVFLECVQDMDHENMFWYRQDPGLGLRLIYFSYDVKMKEKGDIPEGYSVSREKKERFSLILESASTNQTSMYLCASRWGQGVSQPQHFGDGTRLSIL.

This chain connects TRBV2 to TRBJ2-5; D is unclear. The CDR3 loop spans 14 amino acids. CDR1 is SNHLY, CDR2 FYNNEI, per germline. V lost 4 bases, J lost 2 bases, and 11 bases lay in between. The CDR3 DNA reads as TGTGCCAGCAGTGTTCAGATGGGTCAAGAGACCCAGTACTTC. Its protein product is CASSVQMGQETQYF.

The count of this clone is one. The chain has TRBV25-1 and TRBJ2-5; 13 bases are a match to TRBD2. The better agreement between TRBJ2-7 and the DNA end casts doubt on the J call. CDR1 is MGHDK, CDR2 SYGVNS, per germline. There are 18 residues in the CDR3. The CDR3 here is CASSESKTSGRNTYEQYF. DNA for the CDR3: TGTGCCAGCAGTGAATCCAAGACTAGCGGGAGGAATACCTACGAGCAGTACTTC.

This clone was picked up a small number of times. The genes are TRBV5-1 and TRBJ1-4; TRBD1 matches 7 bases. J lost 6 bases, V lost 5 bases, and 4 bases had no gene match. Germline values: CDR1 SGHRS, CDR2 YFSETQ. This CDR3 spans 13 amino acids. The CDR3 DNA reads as TGCGCCAGCAGGGCAGGACAGGATGAAAAACTGTTTTTT. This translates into CASRAGQDEKLFF.

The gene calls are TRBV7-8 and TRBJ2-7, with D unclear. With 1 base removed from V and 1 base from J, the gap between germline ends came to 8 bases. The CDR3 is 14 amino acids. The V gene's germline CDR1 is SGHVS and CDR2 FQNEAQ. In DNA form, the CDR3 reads TGTGCCAGCAGCTTAGGGGGTCAGTCCTACGAGCAGTACTTC. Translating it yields CASSLGGQSYEQYF.

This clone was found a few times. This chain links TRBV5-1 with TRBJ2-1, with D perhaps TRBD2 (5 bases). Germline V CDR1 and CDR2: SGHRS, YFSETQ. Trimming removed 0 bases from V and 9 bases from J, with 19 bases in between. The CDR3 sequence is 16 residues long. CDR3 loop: CASSLGGSSVESEQFF. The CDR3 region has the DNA TGCGCCAGCAGCTTGGGTGGGAGTTCAGTGGAGAGTGAGCAGTTCTTC.

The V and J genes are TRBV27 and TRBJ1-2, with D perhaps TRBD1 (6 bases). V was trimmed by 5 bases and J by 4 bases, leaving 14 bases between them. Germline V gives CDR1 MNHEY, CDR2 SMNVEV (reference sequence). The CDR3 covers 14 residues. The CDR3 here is CASSSRTAPYGYTF. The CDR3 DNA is TGTGCCAGCAGTAGCCGGACAGCCCCCTATGGCTACACCTTC.

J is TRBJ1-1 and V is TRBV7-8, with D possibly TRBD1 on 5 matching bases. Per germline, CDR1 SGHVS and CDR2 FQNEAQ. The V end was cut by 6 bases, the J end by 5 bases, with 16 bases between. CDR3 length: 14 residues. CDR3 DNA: TGTGCCAGCAGGTCGGGGACTGCTGTTACTGAAGCTTTCTTT. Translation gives CASRSGTAVTEAFF.

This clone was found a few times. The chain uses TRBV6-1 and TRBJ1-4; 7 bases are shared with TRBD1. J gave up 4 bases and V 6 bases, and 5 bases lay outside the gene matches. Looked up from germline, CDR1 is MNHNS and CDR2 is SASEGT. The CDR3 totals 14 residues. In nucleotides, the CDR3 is TGTGCCAGCAGCGGGACAGTTAATAATGAAAAACTGTTTTTT. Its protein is CASSGTVNNEKLFF.

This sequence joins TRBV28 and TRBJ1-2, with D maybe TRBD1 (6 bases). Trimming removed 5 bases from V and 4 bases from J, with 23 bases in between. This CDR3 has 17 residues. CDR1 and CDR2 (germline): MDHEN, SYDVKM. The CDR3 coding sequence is TGTGCCAGCAGTAGTTCTTCCTGGCCAGGGGCTGGCTATGGCTACACCTTC. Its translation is CASSSSSWPGAGYGYTF.

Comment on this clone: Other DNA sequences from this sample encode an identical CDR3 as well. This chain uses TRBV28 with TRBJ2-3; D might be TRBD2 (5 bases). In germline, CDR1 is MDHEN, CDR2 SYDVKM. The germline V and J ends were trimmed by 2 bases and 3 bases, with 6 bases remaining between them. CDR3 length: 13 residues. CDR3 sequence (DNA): TGTGCCAGCAGTTTACCGGGGACAGATACGCAGTATTTT. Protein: CASSLPGTDTQYF.

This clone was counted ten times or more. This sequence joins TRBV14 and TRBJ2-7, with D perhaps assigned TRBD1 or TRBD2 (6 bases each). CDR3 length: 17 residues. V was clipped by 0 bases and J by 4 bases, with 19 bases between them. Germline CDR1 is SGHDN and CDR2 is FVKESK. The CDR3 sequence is CASSQDPGRRTVYEQYF. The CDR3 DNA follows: TGTGCCAGCAGCCAAGATCCCGGGAGAAGGACAGTATACGAGCAGTACTTC.